These T cell receptor beta chains were read from a single sample in a study of T cell repertoires in cytomegalovirus infection. Each CDR3 protein is one row after TCRdb ran MiXCR on the reads. The sample lists some 150,000 distinct CDR3 sequences; 23% were seen once. Material for sequencing was PBMCs. The receptors come from a human donor in good health (CMV status not recorded). Some clones in this sample may be carry-over from other donors' samples. The CDR3 runs from the conserved cysteine through the conserved F or W. A D gene is named only where the DNA matches it firmly. The size field is filled for only some rows; it gives once, few, many or a size class.

clone size,V gene,J gene,D gene,CDR3 protein,CDR3 DNA
NA,TRBV20-1,TRBJ2-3,NA,CSARDLSPDTQYF,TGCAGTGCTAGAGACCTTAGTCCAGATACGCAGTATTTT
many,TRBV7-2,TRBJ1-3,NA,CASSFSGNTIYF,TGTGCCAGCAGCTTTTCTGGAAACACCATATATTTT
few,TRBV6-5,TRBJ2-2,NA,CASSTGSYTGELFF,TGTGCCAGCAGCACAGGGAGCTACACCGGGGAGCTGTTTTTT
many,TRBV7-2,TRBJ1-5,NA,CASSPVGQGQPQHF,TGTGCCAGCAGCCCAGTAGGGCAGGGTCAGCCCCAGCATTTT
few,TRBV29-1,TRBJ1-1,NA,CSVGAANTEAFF,TGCAGCGTTGGGGCAGCGAACACTGAAGCTTTCTTT
NA,TRBV18,TRBJ1-1,NA,CASSWDMYTEAFF,TGTGCCAGCTCATGGGACATGTACACTGAAGCTTTCTTT
few,TRBV7-2,TRBJ1-2,NA,CASSLNVGYGYTF,TGTGCCAGCAGCTTAAATGTAGGTTACGGCTACACCTTC
NA,TRBV7-9,TRBJ1-2,TRBD1,CASSRSGQGGRYTF,TGTGCCAGCAGCCGAAGCGGACAGGGCGGTCGCTACACCTTC
many,TRBV7-2,TRBJ1-2,TRBD1,CASSPSPGTGFGYTF,TGTGCCAGCAGCCCAAGTCCCGGGACAGGGTTTGGCTACACCTTC
NA,TRBV10-3,TRBJ1-1,NA,CAISESNGQLEAFF,TGTGCCATCAGTGAGTCCAACGGACAGCTTGAAGCTTTCTTT
NA,TRBV6-2/TRBV6-3,TRBJ2-1,TRBD2,CASSGLAGGANEQFF,TGTGCCAGCAGCGGACTAGCGGGAGGGGCCAATGAGCAGTTCTTC
NA,TRBV7-2,TRBJ2-3,NA,CASSLVRLDTQYF,TGTGCCAGCAGCTTAGTGCGACTGGATACGCAGTATTTT
NA,TRBV28,TRBJ1-3,TRBD1,CASSFVDRAAGNTIYF,TGTGCCAGCAGTTTCGTGGACAGGGCCGCTGGAAACACCATATATTTT
many,TRBV12-3/TRBV12-4,TRBJ1-1,NA,CASSLLDNTEAFF,TGTGCCAGCAGTTTATTAGACAACACTGAAGCTTTCTTT
NA,TRBV20-1,TRBJ2-1,TRBD2,CSARGGSFSYNEQFF,TGCAGTGCTAGAGGCGGGAGCTTCTCCTACAATGAGCAGTTCTTC
many,TRBV3-1,TRBJ2-7,TRBD1,CASSPWTGNYEQYF,TGTGCCAGCAGCCCATGGACAGGTAACTACGAACAGTACTTC
once,TRBV7-9,TRBJ1-6,NA,CASSLGVSPPHF,TGTGCCAGCAGCTTAGGGGTGTCACCCCCCCACTTT
few,TRBV7-9,TRBJ2-2,TRBD1,CASSLGRQGSTGELFF,TGTGCCAGCAGCTTAGGGAGACAGGGGAGCACCGGGGAGCTGTTTTTT
few,TRBV5-1,TRBJ1-3,NA,CASSLVGLGNTIYF,TGCGCCAGCAGCTTGGTTGGGCTTGGAAACACCATATATTTT
NA,TRBV2,TRBJ1-3,NA,CASRESYSGNTIYF,TGTGCCAGCAGGGAAAGCTACTCTGGAAACACCATATATTTT
NA,TRBV6-2/TRBV6-3,TRBJ2-7,NA,CASRAREAAGRYEQYF,TGTGCCAGCAGAGCTCGTGAGGCGGCCGGGCGGTACGAGCAGTACTTC
few,TRBV14,TRBJ2-3,NA,CASSFRVTADTQYF,TGTGCCAGCAGCTTCAGGGTTACTGCAGATACGCAGTATTTT
many,TRBV11-1,TRBJ2-2,NA,CASSLASVSNTGELFF,TGTGCCAGCAGCTTAGCTTCGGTGTCGAACACCGGGGAGCTGTTTTTT
many,TRBV12-3/TRBV12-4,TRBJ1-4,NA,CASSLSGGEKLFF,TGTGCCAGCAGTCTCTCGGGGGGTGAAAAACTGTTTTTT
many,TRBV7-2,TRBJ1-5,NA,CASSLAGPINQPQHF,TGTGCCAGCAGCTTAGCGGGACCGATCAATCAGCCCCAGCATTTT
many,TRBV7-3,TRBJ2-1,NA,CASSHSRGEQFF,TGTGCCAGCTCTCACTCACGAGGGGAGCAGTTCTTC
many,TRBV7-2,TRBJ1-3,NA,CASSLGGSRTIYF,TGTGCCAGCAGCTTAGGAGGGTCTCGCACCATATATTTT
few,TRBV12-3/TRBV12-4,TRBJ2-7,NA,CASSLWRVDEQYF,TGTGCCAGCAGTTTGTGGCGGGTCGACGAGCAGTACTTC
NA,TRBV13,TRBJ2-7,TRBD1,CASSSPWDRGDYEQYF,TGTGCCAGCAGCTCCCCCTGGGACAGGGGGGACTACGAGCAGTACTTC
NA,TRBV4-3,TRBJ2-7,NA,CASSQDSVGSRISYEQYF,TGCGCCAGCAGCCAAGACAGCGTGGGGAGCAGGATCTCCTACGAGCAGTACTTC
NA,TRBV28,TRBJ1-5,NA,CASSSRQAHSNQPQHF,TGTGCCAGCAGTTCCCGGCAGGCCCATAGCAATCAGCCCCAGCATTTT
few,TRBV2,TRBJ2-1,NA,CASSVLLYNEQFF,TGTGCCAGCAGTGTCTTGCTTTACAATGAGCAGTTCTTC
few,TRBV11-2,TRBJ1-1,NA,CASSPGTEAFF,TGTGCCAGCAGCCCCGGCACTGAAGCTTTCTTT
NA,TRBV6-5,TRBJ1-4,NA,CASSVRDIRGKLFF,TGTGCCAGCAGTGTCCGGGACATACGTGGAAAACTGTTTTTT
many,TRBV7-8,TRBJ2-1,NA,CASSAGAYNEQFF,TGTGCCAGCAGCGCGGGTGCCTACAATGAGCAGTTCTTC
few,TRBV12-3/TRBV12-4,TRBJ1-2,NA,CASSKQRNYGYTF,TGTGCCAGCTCAAAACAGAGGAATTATGGCTACACCTTC
NA,TRBV28,TRBJ1-1,NA,CASSTAGTEAFF,TGTGCCAGCAGTACCGCGGGGACTGAAGCTTTCTTT
NA,TRBV2,TRBJ2-2,NA,CASSGGPGTGELFF,TGTGCCAGCAGTGGGGGTCCTGGGACCGGGGAGCTGTTTTTT
NA,TRBV28,TRBJ1-6,TRBD1,CASKPQGAYNSPLHF,TGTGCCAGCAAACCACAGGGGGCCTATAATTCACCCCTCCACTTT
many,TRBV7-9,TRBJ2-7,NA,CASSLGVYEQYF,TGTGCCAGCAGCTTAGGAGTGTACGAGCAGTACTTC
NA,TRBV28,TRBJ1-5,TRBD1,CASSTRLTGYEQPQHF,TGTGCCAGCAGTACCAGACTGACAGGGTATGAGCAGCCCCAGCATTTT
many,TRBV12-3/TRBV12-4,TRBJ2-7,NA,CASSLASGQYF,TGTGCCAGCAGTTTAGCCTCGGGTCAGTACTTC
few,TRBV18,TRBJ1-2,NA,CASSPGRGDYGYTF,TGTGCCAGCTCACCAGGTAGAGGGGACTATGGCTACACCTTC
NA,TRBV28,TRBJ1-1,NA,CASDGSLNTEAFF,TGTGCCAGCGATGGGAGCTTGAACACTGAAGCTTTCTTT
few,TRBV29-1,TRBJ2-1,NA,CSVAGTSYNEQFF,TGCAGCGTGGCCGGGACCTCCTACAATGAGCAGTTCTTC
NA,TRBV28,TRBJ2-5,TRBD2,CASCSPGLVEETQYF,TGTGCCAGCTGTTCTCCAGGACTAGTCGAAGAGACCCAGTACTTC
many,TRBV7-2,TRBJ1-5,NA,CASSPMVGMSNQPQHF,TGTGCCAGCAGCCCAATGGTCGGGATGAGCAATCAGCCCCAGCATTTT
NA,TRBV5-1,TRBJ1-2,NA,CASSLSSSIYGYTF,TGCGCCAGCAGCTTGAGTAGCAGCATCTATGGCTACACCTTC
few,TRBV7-9,TRBJ2-5,NA,CASSDYRAKQETQYF,TGTGCCAGCAGCGACTACAGGGCCAAACAAGAGACCCAGTACTTC
NA,TRBV5-8,TRBJ1-6,TRBD1,CASSPGQVSYNSPLHF,TGTGCCAGCAGCCCGGGACAGGTCTCCTATAATTCACCCCTCCACTTT
few,TRBV20-1,TRBJ2-1,NA,CSAKRVNYNEQFF,TGCAGTGCTAAACGAGTAAACTACAATGAGCAGTTCTTC
NA,TRBV11-2,TRBJ1-1,NA,CASRLGQGSTEAFF,TGTGCCAGCAGGTTAGGGCAGGGCAGCACTGAAGCTTTCTTT
few,TRBV5-1,TRBJ2-2,NA,CASSHRRGEVNTGELFF,TGCGCCAGCAGCCACCGCAGGGGGGAGGTCAACACCGGGGAGCTGTTTTTT
NA,TRBV5-5,TRBJ2-6,TRBD1,CASSSTGAGANVLTF,TGTGCCAGCAGCTCCACAGGGGCTGGGGCCAACGTCCTGACTTTC
few,TRBV24-1,TRBJ1-2,TRBD1,CATSGSQGAEGYTF,TGTGCCACCAGTGGTTCACAGGGGGCGGAGGGCTACACCTTC
NA,TRBV24-1,TRBJ2-7,NA,CATSDPRVSYEQYF,TGTGCCACCAGTGATCCCAGGGTCTCCTACGAGCAGTACTTC
few,TRBV4-1,TRBJ1-4,NA,CASSQVGGAAEKLFF,TGCGCCAGCAGCCAAGTCGGGGGTGCAGCTGAAAAACTGTTTTTT
NA,TRBV27,TRBJ1-3,NA,CASSLSATSGNTIYF,TGTGCCAGCAGTTTATCCGCTACCTCTGGAAACACCATATATTTT
many,TRBV7-2,TRBJ2-1,TRBD2,CASSLGPSSGDNEQFF,TGTGCCAGCAGCTTGGGGCCCTCTAGCGGGGACAATGAGCAGTTCTTC